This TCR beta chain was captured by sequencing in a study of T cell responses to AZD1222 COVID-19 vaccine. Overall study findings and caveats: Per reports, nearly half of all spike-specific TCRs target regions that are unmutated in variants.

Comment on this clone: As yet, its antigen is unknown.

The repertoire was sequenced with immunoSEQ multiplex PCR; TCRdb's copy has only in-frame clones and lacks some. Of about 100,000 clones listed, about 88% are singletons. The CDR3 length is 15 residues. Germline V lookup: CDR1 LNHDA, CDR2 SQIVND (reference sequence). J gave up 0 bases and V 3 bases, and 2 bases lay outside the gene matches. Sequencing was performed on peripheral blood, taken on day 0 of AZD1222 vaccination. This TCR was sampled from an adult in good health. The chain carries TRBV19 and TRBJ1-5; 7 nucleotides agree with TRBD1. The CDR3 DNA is TGTGCCAGTAGTATGGGACAGTATAGCAATCAGCCCCAGCATTTT. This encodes CASSMGQYSNQPQHF.